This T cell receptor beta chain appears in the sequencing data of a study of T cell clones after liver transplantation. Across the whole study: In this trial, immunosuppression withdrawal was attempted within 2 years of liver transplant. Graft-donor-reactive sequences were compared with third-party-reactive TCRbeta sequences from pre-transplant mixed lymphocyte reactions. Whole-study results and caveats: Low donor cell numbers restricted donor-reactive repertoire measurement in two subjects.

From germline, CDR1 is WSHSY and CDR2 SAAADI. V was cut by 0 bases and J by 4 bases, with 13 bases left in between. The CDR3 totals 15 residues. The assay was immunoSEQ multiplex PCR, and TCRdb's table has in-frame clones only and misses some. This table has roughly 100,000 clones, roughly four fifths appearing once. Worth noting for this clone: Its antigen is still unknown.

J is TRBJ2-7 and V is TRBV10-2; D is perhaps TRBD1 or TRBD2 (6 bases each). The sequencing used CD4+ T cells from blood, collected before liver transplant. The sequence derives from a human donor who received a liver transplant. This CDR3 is CASSESSGARYEQYF. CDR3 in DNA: TGCGCCAGCAGTGAGTCGTCGGGGGCGCGTTACGAGCAGTACTTC.